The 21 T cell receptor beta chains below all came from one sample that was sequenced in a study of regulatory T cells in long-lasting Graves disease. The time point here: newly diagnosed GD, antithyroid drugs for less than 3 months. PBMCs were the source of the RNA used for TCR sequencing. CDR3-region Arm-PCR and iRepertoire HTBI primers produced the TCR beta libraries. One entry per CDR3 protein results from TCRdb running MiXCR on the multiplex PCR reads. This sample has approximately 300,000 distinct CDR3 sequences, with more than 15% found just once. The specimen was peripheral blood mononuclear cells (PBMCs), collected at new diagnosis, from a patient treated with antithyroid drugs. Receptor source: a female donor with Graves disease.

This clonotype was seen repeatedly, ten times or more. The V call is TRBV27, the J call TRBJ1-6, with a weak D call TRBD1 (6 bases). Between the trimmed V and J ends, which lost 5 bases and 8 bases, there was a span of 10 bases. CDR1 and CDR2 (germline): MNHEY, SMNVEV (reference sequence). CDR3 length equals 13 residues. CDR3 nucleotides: TGTGCCAGCAGTAGGGGGGTAGATTCACCCCTCCACTTT. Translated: CASSRGVDSPLHF.

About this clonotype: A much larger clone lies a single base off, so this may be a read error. The CDR3 loop reads CASYLDILNEQYF. As DNA, the CDR3 is TGTGCCTCCTATCTCGACATACTTAACGAGCAGTACTTC. V is TRBV30 and J is TRBJ2-7; D is uncertain. Trimming cost V 7 bases and J 5 bases, with 18 bases left between them. The CDR3 is 13 amino acids. Germline CDR1 and CDR2: GTSNPN and SVGIG (reference sequence).

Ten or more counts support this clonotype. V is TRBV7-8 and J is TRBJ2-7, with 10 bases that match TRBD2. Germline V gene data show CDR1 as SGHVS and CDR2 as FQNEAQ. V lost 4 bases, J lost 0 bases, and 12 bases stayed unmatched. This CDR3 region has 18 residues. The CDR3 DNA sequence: TGTGCCAGCAGCTCCAAATCTAGCGGGGGAAGTAGCTCCTACGAGCAGTACTTC. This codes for CASSSKSSGGSSSYEQYF.

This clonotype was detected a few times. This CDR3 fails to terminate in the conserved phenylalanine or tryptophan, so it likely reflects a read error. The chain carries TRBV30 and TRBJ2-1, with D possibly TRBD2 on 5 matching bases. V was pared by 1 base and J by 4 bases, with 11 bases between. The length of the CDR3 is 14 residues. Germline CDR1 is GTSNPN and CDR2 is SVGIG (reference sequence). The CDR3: CAWSEDSSYNEQFL. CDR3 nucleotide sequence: TGTGCCTGGAGTGAGGACTCCTCTTACAATGAGCAGTTCCTC.

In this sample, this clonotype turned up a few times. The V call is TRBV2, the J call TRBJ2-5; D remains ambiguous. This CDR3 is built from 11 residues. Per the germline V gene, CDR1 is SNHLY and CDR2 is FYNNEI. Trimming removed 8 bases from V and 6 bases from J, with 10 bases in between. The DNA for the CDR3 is TGTGCCAGCCGCAACGCCCAGACCCAGTACTTC. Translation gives CASRNAQTQYF.

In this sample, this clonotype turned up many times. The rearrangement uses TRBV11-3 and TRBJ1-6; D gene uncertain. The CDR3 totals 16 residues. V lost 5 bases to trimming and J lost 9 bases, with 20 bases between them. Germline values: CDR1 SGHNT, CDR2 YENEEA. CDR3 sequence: CASSRDQTSGISPLHF. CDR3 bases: TGTGCCAGCAGCCGAGATCAAACGTCCGGGATTTCACCCCTCCACTTT.

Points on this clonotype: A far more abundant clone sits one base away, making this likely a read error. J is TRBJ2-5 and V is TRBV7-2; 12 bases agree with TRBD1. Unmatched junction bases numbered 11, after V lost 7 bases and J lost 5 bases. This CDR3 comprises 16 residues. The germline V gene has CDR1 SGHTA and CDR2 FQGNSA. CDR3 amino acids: CASNPLGQGAGETQYF. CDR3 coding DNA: TGTGCCAGCAACCCCTTGGGACAGGGGGCGGGGGAGACCCAGTACTTC.

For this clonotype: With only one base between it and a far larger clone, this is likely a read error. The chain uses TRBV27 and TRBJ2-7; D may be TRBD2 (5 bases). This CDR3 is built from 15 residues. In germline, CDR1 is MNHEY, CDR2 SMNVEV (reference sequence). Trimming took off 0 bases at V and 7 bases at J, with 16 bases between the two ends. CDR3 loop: CASSLSMDLYNEQYF. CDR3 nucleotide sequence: TGTGCCAGCAGTTTATCGATGGACTTGTACAATGAGCAGTACTTC.

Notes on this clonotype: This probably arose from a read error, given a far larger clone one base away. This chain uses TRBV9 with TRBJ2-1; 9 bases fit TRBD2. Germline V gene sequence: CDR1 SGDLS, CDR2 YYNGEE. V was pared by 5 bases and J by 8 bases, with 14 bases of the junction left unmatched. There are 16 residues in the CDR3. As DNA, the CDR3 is TGTGCCAGCAGTTTTGGAGCGGGAGGCCCCAGATATGAGCAGTTCTTC. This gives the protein CASSFGAGGPRYEQFF.

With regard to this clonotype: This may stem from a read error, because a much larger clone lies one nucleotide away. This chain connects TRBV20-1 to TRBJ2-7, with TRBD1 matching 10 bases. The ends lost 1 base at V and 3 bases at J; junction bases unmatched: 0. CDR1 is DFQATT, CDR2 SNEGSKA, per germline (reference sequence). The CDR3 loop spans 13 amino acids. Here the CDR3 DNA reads TGCAGTGCTAGAGGGGACAGGGGCTACGAGCAGTACTTC. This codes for CSARGDRGYEQYF.

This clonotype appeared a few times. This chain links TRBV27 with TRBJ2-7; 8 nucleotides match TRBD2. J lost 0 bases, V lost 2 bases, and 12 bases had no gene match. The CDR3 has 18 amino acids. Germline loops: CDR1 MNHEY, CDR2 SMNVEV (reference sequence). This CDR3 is CASSLRGAGGPSSYEQYF. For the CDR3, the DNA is TGTGCCAGCAGTTTAAGGGGGGCGGGAGGACCCAGCTCCTACGAGCAGTACTTC.

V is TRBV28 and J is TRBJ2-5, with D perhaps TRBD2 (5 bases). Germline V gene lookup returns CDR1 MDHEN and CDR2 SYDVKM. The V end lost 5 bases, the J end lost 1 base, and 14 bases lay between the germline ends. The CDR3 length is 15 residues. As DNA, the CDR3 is TGTGCCAGCAGTCCCCCCGGGGAAGGCCAAGAGACCCAGTACTTC. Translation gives CASSPPGEGQETQYF.

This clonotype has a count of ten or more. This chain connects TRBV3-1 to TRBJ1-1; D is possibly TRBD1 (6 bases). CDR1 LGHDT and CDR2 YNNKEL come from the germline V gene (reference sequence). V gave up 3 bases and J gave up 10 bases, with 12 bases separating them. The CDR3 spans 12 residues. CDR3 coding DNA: TGTGCCAGCAGCCAGGTAACAGGGACAGCTTTCTTT. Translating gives CASSQVTGTAFF.

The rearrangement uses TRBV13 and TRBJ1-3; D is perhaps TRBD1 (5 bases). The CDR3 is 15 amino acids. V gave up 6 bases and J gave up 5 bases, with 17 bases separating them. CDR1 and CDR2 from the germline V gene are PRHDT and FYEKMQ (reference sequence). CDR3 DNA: TGTGCCAGCAGTTTCGGACGGGGGTTGCGAAACACCATATATTTT. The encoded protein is CASSFGRGLRNTIYF.

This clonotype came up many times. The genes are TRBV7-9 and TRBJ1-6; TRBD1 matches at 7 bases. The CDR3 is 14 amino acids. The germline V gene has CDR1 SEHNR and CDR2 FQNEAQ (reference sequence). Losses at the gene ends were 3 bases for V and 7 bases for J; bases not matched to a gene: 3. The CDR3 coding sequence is TGTGCCAGCAGCTTCCAGGGGGTCAATTCACCCCTCCACTTT. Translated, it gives CASSFQGVNSPLHF.

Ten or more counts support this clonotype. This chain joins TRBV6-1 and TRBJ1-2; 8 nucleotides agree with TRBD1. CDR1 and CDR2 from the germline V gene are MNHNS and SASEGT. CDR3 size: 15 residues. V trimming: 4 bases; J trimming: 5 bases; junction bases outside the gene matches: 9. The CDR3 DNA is TGTGCCAGCAGTGGAGGGACAGGAGAGGCTTATGGCTACACCTTC. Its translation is CASSGGTGEAYGYTF.

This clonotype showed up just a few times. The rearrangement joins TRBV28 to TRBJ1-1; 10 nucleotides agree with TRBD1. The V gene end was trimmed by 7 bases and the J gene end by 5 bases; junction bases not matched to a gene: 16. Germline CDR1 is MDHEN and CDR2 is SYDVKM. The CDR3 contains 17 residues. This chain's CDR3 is CASTPGQGPSGGTEAFF. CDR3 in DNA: TGTGCCAGCACCCCGGGACAGGGGCCTTCCGGGGGGACTGAAGCTTTCTTT.

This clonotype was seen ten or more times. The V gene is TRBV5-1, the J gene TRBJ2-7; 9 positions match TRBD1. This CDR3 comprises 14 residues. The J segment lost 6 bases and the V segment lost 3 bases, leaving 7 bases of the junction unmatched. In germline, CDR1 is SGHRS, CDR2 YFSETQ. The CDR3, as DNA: TGCGCCAGCAGCTGGGGACAGGGAAGTATCGAGCAGTACTTC. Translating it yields CASSWGQGSIEQYF.

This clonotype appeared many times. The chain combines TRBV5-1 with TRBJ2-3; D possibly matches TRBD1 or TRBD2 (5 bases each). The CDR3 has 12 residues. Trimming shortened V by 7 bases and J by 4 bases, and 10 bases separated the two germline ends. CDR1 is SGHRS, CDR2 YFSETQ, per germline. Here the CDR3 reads CASGLGADTQYF. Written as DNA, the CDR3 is TGCGCCAGCGGTTTGGGGGCAGATACGCAGTATTTT.

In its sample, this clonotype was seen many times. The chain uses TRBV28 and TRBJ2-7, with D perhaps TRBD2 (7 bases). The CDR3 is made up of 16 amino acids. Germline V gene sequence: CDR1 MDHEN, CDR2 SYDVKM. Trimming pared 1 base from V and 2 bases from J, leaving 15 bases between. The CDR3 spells CASSLYRGARTYEQYF. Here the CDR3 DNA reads TGTGCCAGCAGTTTATATCGGGGGGCGAGAACCTACGAGCAGTACTTC.

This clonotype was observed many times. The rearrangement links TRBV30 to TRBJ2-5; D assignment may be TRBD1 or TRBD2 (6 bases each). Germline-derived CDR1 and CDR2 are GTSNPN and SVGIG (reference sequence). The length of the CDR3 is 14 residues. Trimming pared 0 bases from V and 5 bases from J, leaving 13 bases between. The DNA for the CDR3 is TGTGCCTGGAGTGTGTGGGGGGCACGGGAGACCCAGTACTTC. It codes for CAWSVWGARETQYF.